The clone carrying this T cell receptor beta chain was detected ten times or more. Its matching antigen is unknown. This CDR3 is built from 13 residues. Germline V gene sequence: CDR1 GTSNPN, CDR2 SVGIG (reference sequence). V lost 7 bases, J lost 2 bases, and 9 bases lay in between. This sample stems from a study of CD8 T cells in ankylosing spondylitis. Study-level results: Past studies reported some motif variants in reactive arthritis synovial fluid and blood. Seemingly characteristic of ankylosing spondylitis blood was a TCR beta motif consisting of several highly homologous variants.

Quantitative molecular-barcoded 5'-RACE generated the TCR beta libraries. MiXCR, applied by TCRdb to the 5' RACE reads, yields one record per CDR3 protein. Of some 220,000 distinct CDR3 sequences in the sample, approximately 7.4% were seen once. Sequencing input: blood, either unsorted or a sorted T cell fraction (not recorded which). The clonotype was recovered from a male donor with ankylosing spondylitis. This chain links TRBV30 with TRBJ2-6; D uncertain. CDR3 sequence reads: CASEVPGANVLTF. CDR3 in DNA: TGTGCCTCCGAGGTTCCTGGGGCCAACGTCCTGACTTTC.